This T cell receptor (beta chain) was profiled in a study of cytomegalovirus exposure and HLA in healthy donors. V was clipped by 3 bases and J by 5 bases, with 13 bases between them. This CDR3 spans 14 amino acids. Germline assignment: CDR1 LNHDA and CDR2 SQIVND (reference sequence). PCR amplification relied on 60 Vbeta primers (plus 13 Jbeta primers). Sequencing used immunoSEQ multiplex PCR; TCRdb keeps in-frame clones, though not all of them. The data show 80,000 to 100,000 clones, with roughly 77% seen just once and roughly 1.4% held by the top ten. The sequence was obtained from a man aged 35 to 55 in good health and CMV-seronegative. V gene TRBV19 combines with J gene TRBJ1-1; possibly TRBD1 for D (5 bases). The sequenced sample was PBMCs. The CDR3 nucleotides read TGTGCCAGTAGTATCCAGGGAATTTTAACTGAAGCTTTCTTT. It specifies CASSIQGILTEAFF. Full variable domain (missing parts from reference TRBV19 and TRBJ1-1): DGGITQSPKYLFRKEGQNVTLSCEQNLNHDAMYWYRQDPGQGLRLIYYSQIVNDFQKGDIAEGYSVSREKKESFPLTVTSAQKNPTAFYLCASSIQGILTEAFFGQGTRLTVV.